Below are 32 T cell receptor beta chains sequenced from a single sample in a study of T cell responses to AZD1222 COVID-19 vaccine. Sequencing used immunoSEQ multiplex PCR; TCRdb keeps in-frame clones, though not all of them. The data show around 140,000 clones, more than 75% seen once. The sequences come from peripheral blood, collected 28 days after the second AZD1222 dose. All receptors come from an adult who received the AZD1222 COVID-19 vaccine.

The chain links TRBV20-1 to TRBJ1-5, with 7 bases matching TRBD1. With 3 bases clipped from V and 2 bases from J, the junction kept 4 bases outside the gene matches. CDR3 length: 14 residues. From germline, CDR1 is DFQATT and CDR2 SNEGSKA (reference sequence). For the CDR3, the DNA is TGCAGTGCTAGTGACAGGGTCGGCAATCAGCCCCAGCATTTT. It encodes CSASDRVGNQPQHF.

The V call is TRBV3-1 (or the pseudogene TRBV3-2), the J call TRBJ1-2; TRBD1 matches 10 bases. The junction had 2 bases not matched to a gene; V was cut back by 4 bases and J by 3 bases. This CDR3 has 14 residues. In germline, CDR1 is LGHDT, CDR2 YNNKEL (reference sequence). The CDR3 DNA sequence: TGTGCCAGCAGCCGGACAGGGGGGGACTATGGCTACACCTTC. Protein: CASSRTGGDYGYTF.

The rearrangement links TRBV6-1 to TRBJ2-5; D is perhaps TRBD2 (6 bases). This CDR3 is built from 16 residues. With 3 bases removed from V and 9 bases from J, the gap between germline ends came to 23 bases. The germline CDR1 and CDR2 sequences are MNHNS and SASEGT. CDR3 sequence: CASSELGLDSPRAQYF. The DNA for the CDR3 is TGTGCCAGCAGTGAGTTGGGACTCGACAGCCCGAGGGCCCAGTACTTC.

This chain uses TRBV19 with TRBJ1-5, with TRBD1 identical over 9 bases. CDR1 LNHDA and CDR2 SQIVND come from the germline V gene (reference sequence). This CDR3 has 15 residues. V trimming: 7 bases; J trimming: 0 bases; junction bases outside the gene matches: 4. Here the CDR3 reads CASNKGQGSNQPQHF. DNA of the CDR3: TGTGCCAGTAATAAGGGACAGGGTAGCAATCAGCCCCAGCATTTT. Filled out from reference TRBV19 and TRBJ1-5, the complete variable domain reads DGGITQSPKYLFRKEGQNVTLSCEQNLNHDAMYWYRQDPGQGLRLIYYSQIVNDFQKGDIAEGYSVSREKKESFPLTVTSAQKNPTAFYLCASNKGQGSNQPQHFGDGTRLSIL.

This chain uses TRBV7-9 with TRBJ2-6; D is undetermined. Trimming left V 5 bases short and J 4 bases short, with 15 bases between. Per the germline V gene, CDR1 is SEHNR and CDR2 is FQNEAQ (reference sequence). CDR3 length: 16 amino acids. CDR3 sequence reads: CASSHRRSEGANVLTF. In DNA, the CDR3 is TGTGCCAGCAGCCATCGACGGAGCGAGGGGGCCAACGTCCTGACTTTC.

The rearrangement links TRBV20-1 to TRBJ2-1; D gene uncertain. Germline-derived CDR1 and CDR2 are DFQATT and SNEGSKA (reference sequence). The CDR3 sequence is 11 residues long. Deletions cut 6 bases from V and 2 bases from J, with 5 bases between. CDR3 in amino acids: CSAIPYNEQFF. The DNA of the CDR3 is TGCAGTGCCATCCCCTACAATGAGCAGTTCTTC.

V and J are TRBV9 and TRBJ1-2; no clear D gene. Germline values: CDR1 SGDLS, CDR2 YYNGEE. V dropped 0 bases and J dropped 3 bases, with 9 bases sitting between them. This CDR3 is built from 14 residues. For the CDR3, the DNA is TGTGCCAGCAGCGTAGGTCTCGGGGACTATGGCTACACCTTC. It encodes CASSVGLGDYGYTF.

The V gene is TRBV4-1, the J gene TRBJ2-4, with a possible D match to TRBD2 (5 bases). Trimming cost V 1 base and J 8 bases, with 12 bases left between them. The CDR3 sequence is 14 residues long. In germline, CDR1 is MGHRA, CDR2 YSYEKL. DNA for the CDR3: TGCGCCAGCAGCCAAGTTGGGAGTCGGGACATTCAGTACTTC. Translated, it gives CASSQVGSRDIQYF.

Here the CDR3 DNA reads TGCGCCAGCAGCTCGGACGGGACTAGCGGGAGATTGACAGATACGCAGTATTTT. It is translated as CASSSDGTSGRLTDTQYF. The chain couples TRBV5-1 to TRBJ2-3; 14 nucleotides agree with TRBD2. J gave up 3 bases and V 3 bases, and 9 bases lay outside the gene matches. CDR3 size: 18 residues. Germline V CDR1 and CDR2: SGHRS, YFSETQ.

The rearrangement uses TRBV28 and TRBJ1-1, with 7 positions matching TRBD1. Trimming cost V 0 bases and J 4 bases; bases outside gene matches: 5. The CDR3 has 15 amino acids. CDR1 and CDR2 from the germline V gene are MDHEN and SYDVKM. The CDR3 DNA reads as TGTGCCAGCAGTTTATGGGACAGGCTGGGCACTGAAGCTTTCTTT. Translation gives CASSLWDRLGTEAFF. The variable domain in full, completed from reference TRBV28 and TRBJ1-1, reads DVKVTQSSRYLVKRTGEKVFLECVQDMDHENMFWYRQDPGLGLRLIYFSYDVKMKEKGDIPEGYSVSREKKERFSLILESASTNQTSMYLCASSLWDRLGTEAFFGQGTRLTVV.

The J gene is TRBJ2-5, the V gene TRBV27, with 11 nucleotides matching TRBD2. The V segment lost 5 bases and the J segment 3 bases; nucleotides outside the gene matches: 17. This CDR3 has 19 amino acids. Per the germline V gene, CDR1 is MNHEY and CDR2 is SMNVEV (reference sequence). The CDR3 DNA is TGTGCCAGCAGTACCTTAGGGGTAGCGGGAGGGAAGGGAAAAGAGACCCAGTACTTC. Protein sequence: CASSTLGVAGGKGKETQYF.

The chain carries TRBV6-1 and TRBJ1-2, with unresolved D. CDR3 length equals 14 residues. With 7 bases removed from V and 4 bases from J, the gap between germline ends came to 16 bases. Germline values: CDR1 MNHNS, CDR2 SASEGT. CDR3 coding DNA: TGTGCCAGCATATCGCCCTTACTGGGCTATGGCTACACCTTC. This gives the protein CASISPLLGYGYTF.

The V call is TRBV5-8, the J call TRBJ1-3, with D uncertain. This CDR3 is 15 amino acids long. V was trimmed by 1 base and J by 0 bases, leaving 8 bases between them. Germline V CDR1 and CDR2: SGHTS, YDEGEE. The CDR3 region has the DNA TGTGCCAGCAGCTTGTCGCCGTTCTCTGGAAACACCATATATTTT. Protein sequence: CASSLSPFSGNTIYF.

The gene calls are TRBV4-2 and TRBJ2-7; 9 positions match TRBD2. Per the germline V gene, CDR1 is LGHNA and CDR2 is YNFKEQ. CDR3 length: 14 residues. The trim removed 6 bases at V and 0 bases at J, leaving 3 bases unmatched. In DNA, the CDR3 is TGTGCCAGCAGGGAGACTAGCGGCTCCTACGAGCAGTACTTC. Protein: CASRETSGSYEQYF.

The rearrangement uses TRBV6-1 and TRBJ2-5; D is possibly TRBD2 (5 bases). The germline V gene encodes CDR1 MNHNS and CDR2 SASEGT. The CDR3 loop spans 16 amino acids. With 3 bases removed from V and 0 bases from J, the gap between germline ends came to 14 bases. CDR3 nucleotides: TGTGCCAGCAGTGAGCGCCGGAGGTCAAACCAAGAGACCCAGTACTTC. The encoded protein is CASSERRRSNQETQYF.

This chain uses TRBV7-9 with TRBJ2-5; D could derive from TRBD1 or TRBD2 (5 bases each). This CDR3 contains 14 residues. The germline gives CDR1 SEHNR, CDR2 FQNEAQ (reference sequence). Trimming pared 2 bases from V and 1 base from J, leaving 8 bases between. CDR3 DNA sequence: TGTGCCAGCAGCTTAATGGGGGTCCAAGAGACCCAGTACTTC. Translating gives CASSLMGVQETQYF.

The genes are TRBV5-1 and TRBJ1-3; a weak D match, TRBD1 (5 bases). This CDR3 spans 16 amino acids. Germline assignment: CDR1 SGHRS and CDR2 YFSETQ. The germline V and J ends were trimmed by 3 bases and 3 bases, with 16 bases remaining between them. The CDR3 nucleotides read TGCGCCAGCAGCTCCCAGGCAGGGTTCGGTGGAAACACCATATATTTT. This codes for CASSSQAGFGGNTIYF.

The V and J genes are TRBV5-6 and TRBJ1-6; D gene uncertain. The CDR3 is 15 amino acids. Trimming left V 3 bases short and J 1 base short, with 8 bases between. The germline gives CDR1 SGHDT, CDR2 YYEEEE. The CDR3 bases are TGTGCCAGCAGCTCCCGGGTTTCCTATAATTCACCCCTCCACTTT. This translates into CASSSRVSYNSPLHF.

This sequence joins TRBV7-2 and TRBJ1-1; 7 positions agree with TRBD1. The CDR3 loop spans 14 amino acids. V was pared by 4 bases and J by 6 bases, with 8 bases of the junction left unmatched. Germline assignment: CDR1 SGHTA and CDR2 FQGNSA. DNA of the CDR3: TGTGCCAGCAGCTACCGACAGGGTGTCGCTGAAGCTTTCTTT. Amino acids: CASSYRQGVAEAFF.

This clone was detected a few times. The chain uses TRBV14 and TRBJ1-2; D gene uncertain. There are 15 residues in the CDR3. V was shortened by 0 bases and J by 2 bases, with 10 bases between the two germline ends. Germline CDR1 and CDR2: SGHDN and FVKESK. DNA for the CDR3: TGTGCCAGCAGCCAAGATCCATTTGGAAACTATGGCTACACCTTC. Its protein product is CASSQDPFGNYGYTF.

The J gene is TRBJ1-3, the V gene TRBV18; TRBD1 is a possible D gene (5 bases). Trimming removed 4 bases at V and 0 bases at J, with 16 bases between. This CDR3 has 17 amino acids. CDR1 KGHSH and CDR2 LQKENI come from the germline V gene. The CDR3 nucleotides are TGTGCCAGCTCACGACCGGGACGGCCAAACTCTGGAAACACCATATATTTT. Translated, it gives CASSRPGRPNSGNTIYF.

This clone occurred once. The same CDR3 arises from other DNA sequences in this sample as well. This chain links TRBV3-1 (or the pseudogene TRBV3-2) with TRBJ2-7; 13 bases align to TRBD2. The CDR3 contains 15 residues. The J segment lost 4 bases and the V segment lost 1 base, leaving 1 base of the junction unmatched. Germline-derived CDR1 and CDR2 are LGHDT and YNNKEL (reference sequence). The CDR3 loop is CASSQGLAGGYEQYF. CDR3 coding DNA: TGTGCCAGCAGCCAAGGACTAGCGGGAGGATACGAGCAGTACTTC.

This clone has a single count. The V gene is TRBV20-1, the J gene TRBJ2-7, with D uncertain. The length of the CDR3 is 13 residues. Germline V CDR1 and CDR2: DFQATT, SNEGSKA (reference sequence). With 3 bases removed from V and 3 bases from J, the gap between germline ends came to 12 bases. The CDR3 region has the DNA TGCAGTGCTAGTGGGTTGGAGATCTACGAGCAGTACTTC. Translation: CSASGLEIYEQYF.

The CDR3 is CASREQGIQPQHF. The CDR3 bases are TGTGCCAGCAGGGAACAGGGAATTCAGCCCCAGCATTTT. This chain joins TRBV2 and TRBJ1-5; D may be TRBD1 (6 bases). Between the trimmed V and J ends, which lost 6 bases and 6 bases, there was a span of 12 bases. The germline V gene encodes CDR1 SNHLY and CDR2 FYNNEI. The CDR3 consists of 13 residues.

Turning to this clone: The sample holds other DNA sequences that translate to the same CDR3. V and J are TRBV19 and TRBJ2-7, with 7 nucleotides matching TRBD2. Germline loops: CDR1 LNHDA, CDR2 SQIVND (reference sequence). Trimming removed 1 base from V and 7 bases from J; junction bases left unmatched: 4. This CDR3 spans 13 amino acids. In DNA, the CDR3 is TGTGCCAGTAGTATAGCTGGCGGGGGAGAGCAGTACTTC. Translating it yields CASSIAGGGEQYF.

As DNA, the CDR3 is TGTGCCAGCAGCTTCGTAGCGGGAGGCTTTCTCGGCAATGAGCAGTTCTTC. It translates to CASSFVAGGFLGNEQFF. The chain joins TRBV7-9 to TRBJ2-1; 10 bases align to TRBD2. Trimming cost V 3 bases and J 6 bases; bases outside gene matches: 11. Germline loops: CDR1 SEHNR, CDR2 FQNEAQ (reference sequence). This CDR3 region has 17 residues.

V is TRBV27 and J is TRBJ1-2; tentative D call: TRBD1 (6 bases). Between the trimmed V and J ends, which lost 4 bases and 3 bases, there was a span of 12 bases. The V gene's germline CDR1 is MNHEY and CDR2 SMNVEV (reference sequence). The CDR3 runs 14 residues. The CDR3 spells CASSYTGYDYGYTF. CDR3 nucleotides: TGTGCCAGCAGTTACACAGGGTATGACTATGGCTACACCTTC.

This clone was seen only once. The chain uses TRBV10-3 and TRBJ2-1; 8 bases match TRBD2. Looked up from germline, CDR1 is ENHRY and CDR2 is SYGVKD. The V gene end was trimmed by 6 bases and the J gene end by 4 bases; junction bases not matched to a gene: 8. The CDR3 totals 15 residues. CDR3 residues: CAIRALAGGYNEQFF. The CDR3 DNA follows: TGTGCCATCAGGGCGCTAGCGGGTGGATACAATGAGCAGTTCTTC.

This clone appeared a single time. V is TRBV11-2 and J is TRBJ2-7, with D possibly matching TRBD1 (5 bases). Germline CDR1 and CDR2: SGHAT and FQNNGV. This CDR3 has 15 amino acids. V lost 0 bases, J lost 5 bases, and 14 bases lay in between. CDR3 protein: CASSLDLQGWNEQYF. The CDR3 region has the DNA TGTGCCAGCAGCTTAGATCTCCAGGGATGGAACGAGCAGTACTTC.

The V call is TRBV3-1 (or the pseudogene TRBV3-2), the J call TRBJ1-5, with TRBD1 identical over 10 bases. The CDR3 extends over 15 amino acids. V dropped 5 bases and J dropped 5; count of bases not matched to a gene: 6. Germline V gives CDR1 LGHDT, CDR2 YNNKEL (reference sequence). The CDR3 nucleotides are TGTGCCAGCAGCTATGGGACAGGGGTGGATCAGCCCCAGCATTTT. It encodes CASSYGTGVDQPQHF.

The rearrangement links TRBV19 to TRBJ1-2; D is perhaps TRBD1 (6 bases). V was clipped by 3 bases and J by 4 bases, with 15 bases between them. The germline V gene encodes CDR1 LNHDA and CDR2 SQIVND (reference sequence). The CDR3 is 15 amino acids. The CDR3, as DNA: TGTGCCAGTAGTATTCGGTCGGGGGCTGGCTATGGCTACACCTTC. Translation: CASSIRSGAGYGYTF.

The rearrangement joins TRBV5-1 to TRBJ2-1; tentative D call: TRBD2 (5 bases). The germline V gene has CDR1 SGHRS and CDR2 YFSETQ. This CDR3 is 14 amino acids long. Trimming took off 5 bases at V and 7 bases at J, with 16 bases between the two ends. The CDR3 DNA sequence: TGCGCCAGCAGTGGTCGGGGAGACAAGAATGAGCAGTTCTTC. Amino acids: CASSGRGDKNEQFF.